Shown below are 11 T cell receptor beta chains from a single sample sequenced in a study of T-cell reconstitution after alpha-beta-depleted transplantation in children. As it was prepared, the TCRbeta library received unique molecular identifiers. TCRdb processed the PCR reads anew with MiXCR; each CDR3 protein has one entry. The sample carries 200,000 to 250,000 distinct CDR3 sequences, roughly 8.2% recorded once. Sequencing used PBMCs, mostly from graft donor cells, obtained 180 days after TCRalphabeta/CD19-depleted stem cell transplant. The receptors originated from a male patient between 10 and 17 years old who had a stem cell transplant for acute lymphoblastic leukemia, so the T cells may come from the graft donor.

In this sample, this clonotype turned up many times. The rearrangement uses TRBV7-9 and TRBJ1-6, with D possibly matching TRBD1 (6 bases). CDR3 length: 13 residues. Looked up from germline, CDR1 is SEHNR and CDR2 is FQNEAQ (reference sequence). Trimming removed 5 bases from V and 10 bases from J, with 12 bases in between. The CDR3: CASSPNRDSPLHF. The CDR3 DNA follows: TGTGCCAGCAGCCCGAACAGGGACTCACCCCTCCACTTT.

The sample holds many counts of this clonotype. The chain uses TRBV19 and TRBJ1-2; D not certain. CDR1 is LNHDA and CDR2 is SQIVND in the germline V gene (reference sequence). The V and J ends lost 1 base and 3 bases respectively, with 6 bases between them. The CDR3 spans 13 residues. The CDR3 spells CASSIGTDYGYTF. The CDR3 nucleotides are TGTGCCAGTAGTATAGGCACGGACTATGGCTACACCTTC.

This clonotype was recorded many times. The chain uses TRBV28 and TRBJ2-3, with D perhaps TRBD1 (6 bases). V gave up 6 bases and J gave up 5 bases, with 21 bases separating them. This CDR3 is 16 amino acids long. The germline CDR1 and CDR2 sequences are MDHEN and SYDVKM. The CDR3 bases are TGTGCCAGCAGCCGACCCCTACAGGGTGACAAAGATACGCAGTATTTT. As protein: CASSRPLQGDKDTQYF. Combining the CDR3 with reference TRBV28 and TRBJ2-3 gives the whole variable domain DVKVTQSSRYLVKRTGEKVFLECVQDMDHENMFWYRQDPGLGLRLIYFSYDVKMKEKGDIPEGYSVSREKKERFSLILESASTNQTSMYLCASSRPLQGDKDTQYFGPGTRLTVL.

This clonotype showed up just a few times. The chain has TRBV11-3 and TRBJ2-1, with TRBD1 as a possible D gene (5 bases). Trimming removed 8 bases at V and 4 bases at J, with 15 bases between. The length of the CDR3 is 14 residues. Germline assignment: CDR1 SGHNT and CDR2 YENEEA. The CDR3 DNA is TGTGCCAGCGCCTATTCCGCAGGGTACAATGAGCAGTTCTTC. Translation: CASAYSAGYNEQFF.

This clonotype was counted many times. The rearrangement joins TRBV9 to TRBJ2-1; D possibly uses TRBD1 or TRBD2 (6 bases each). The length of the CDR3 is 12 residues. V gave up 7 bases and J gave up 11 bases, with 16 bases separating them. Germline V gene data show CDR1 as SGDLS and CDR2 as YYNGEE. CDR3 region: CASGGPYTQQFF. In DNA form, the CDR3 reads TGTGCCAGCGGGGGGCCCTATACTCAGCAGTTCTTC. The full variable domain, completed using reference TRBV9 and TRBJ2-1, is DSGVTQTPKHLITATGQRVTLRCSPRSGDLSVYWYQQSLDQGLQFLIQYYNGEERAKGNILERFSAQQFPDLHSELNLSSLELGDSALYFCASGGPYTQQFFGPGTRLTVL.

Many counts were recorded for this clonotype. The chain uses TRBV25-1 and TRBJ1-3; no firm D call. There are 13 residues in the CDR3. Trimming took 1 base from V and 5 from J, leaving 6 bases between them. Germline values: CDR1 MGHDK, CDR2 SYGVNS. Here the CDR3 DNA reads TGTGCCAGCAGTGAATCGGGCCGAAACACCATATATTTT. Residues: CASSESGRNTIYF.

This clonotype has ten or more counts. The rearrangement links TRBV20-1 to TRBJ2-5; 8 bases agree with TRBD1. CDR3 length: 14 residues. From germline, CDR1 is DFQATT and CDR2 SNEGSKA (reference sequence). The trim removed 1 base at V and 5 bases at J, leaving 6 bases unmatched. The CDR3 region has the DNA TGCAGTGCTAGAGCCCCGACAGGGGTGGAGACCCAGTACTTC. It translates to CSARAPTGVETQYF.

Of note for this clonotype: The conserved phenylalanine or tryptophan normally closing the CDR3 is absent here, so this likely arose from a read error. V gene TRBV4-3 combines with J gene TRBJ2-2, with D unresolved. V was pared by 4 bases and J by 2 bases, with 5 bases between. Per the germline V gene, CDR1 is LGHNA and CDR2 is YSLEER. The CDR3 loop spans 13 amino acids. For the CDR3, the DNA is TGCGCCAGCAGCCCTGATAACACCGGGGAGCTGTTTCTT. Protein product: CASSPDNTGELFL.

This clonotype occurred many times. V gene TRBV29-1 combines with J gene TRBJ2-2; 8 bases line up with TRBD2. Per the germline V gene, CDR1 is SQVTM and CDR2 is ANQGSEA. The CDR3 is 15 amino acids. With V trimmed by 7 bases and J by 4 bases, 11 bases remained unmatched. The CDR3 spells CSADVSGTGTGELFF. CDR3 bases: TGCAGCGCCGATGTTAGCGGGACCGGCACCGGGGAGCTGTTTTTT.

This clonotype was found many times. V is TRBV15 and J is TRBJ2-3; D is undetermined. Germline V gene lookup returns CDR1 LNHNV and CDR2 YYDKDF (reference sequence). The CDR3 runs to 13 residues. Trimming removed 4 bases from V and 0 bases from J, with 5 bases in between. The CDR3, as DNA: TGTGCCACCAGCACTTATAGCACAGATACGCAGTATTTT. This sequence encodes CATSTYSTDTQYF.

In its sample, this clonotype was seen many times. CDR3: CASSFRGMAKNIQYF. Here the CDR3 DNA reads TGTGCCAGCAGTTTTCGAGGGATGGCCAAAAACATTCAGTACTTC. The J gene is TRBJ2-4, the V gene TRBV28; weak D call: TRBD2 (5 bases). With 3 bases removed from V and 1 base from J, the gap between germline ends came to 10 bases. The CDR3 sequence is 15 residues long. In germline, CDR1 is MDHEN, CDR2 SYDVKM.